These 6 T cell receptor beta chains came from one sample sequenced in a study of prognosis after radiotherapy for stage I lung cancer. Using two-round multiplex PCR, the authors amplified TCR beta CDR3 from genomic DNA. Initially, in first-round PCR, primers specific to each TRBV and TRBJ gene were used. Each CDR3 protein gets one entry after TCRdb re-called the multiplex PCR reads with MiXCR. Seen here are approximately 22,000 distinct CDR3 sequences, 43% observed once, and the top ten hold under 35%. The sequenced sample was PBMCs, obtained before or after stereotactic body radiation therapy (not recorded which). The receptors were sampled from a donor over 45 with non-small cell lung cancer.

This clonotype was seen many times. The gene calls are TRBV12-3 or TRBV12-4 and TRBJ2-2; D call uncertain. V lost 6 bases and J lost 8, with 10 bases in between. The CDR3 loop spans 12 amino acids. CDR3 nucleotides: TGTGCCAGCAGCTCAGGCGCAGGGGAGCTGTTTTTT. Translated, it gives CASSSGAGELFF.

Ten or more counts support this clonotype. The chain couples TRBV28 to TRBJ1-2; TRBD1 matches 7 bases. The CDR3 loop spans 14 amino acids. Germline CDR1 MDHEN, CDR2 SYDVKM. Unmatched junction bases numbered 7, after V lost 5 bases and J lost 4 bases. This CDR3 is CASSTTGSTYGYTF. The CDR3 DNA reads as TGTGCCAGCAGTACGACAGGGAGTACCTATGGCTACACCTTC.

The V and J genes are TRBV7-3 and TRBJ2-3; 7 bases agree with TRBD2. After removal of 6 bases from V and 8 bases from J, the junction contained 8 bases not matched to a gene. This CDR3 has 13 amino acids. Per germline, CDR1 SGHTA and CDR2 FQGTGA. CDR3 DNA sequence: TGTGCCAGCAGTCTAGCGGATCAGTGTACGCAGTATTTT. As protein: CASSLADQCTQYF.

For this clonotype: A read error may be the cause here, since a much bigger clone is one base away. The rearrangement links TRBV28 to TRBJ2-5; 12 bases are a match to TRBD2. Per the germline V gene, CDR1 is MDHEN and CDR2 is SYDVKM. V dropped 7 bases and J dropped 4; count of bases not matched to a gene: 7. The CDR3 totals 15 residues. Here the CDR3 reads CASMVTSGRGETQYF. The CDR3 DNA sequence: TGTGCCAGCATGGTGACTAGCGGGAGAGGAGAGACCCAGTACTTC.

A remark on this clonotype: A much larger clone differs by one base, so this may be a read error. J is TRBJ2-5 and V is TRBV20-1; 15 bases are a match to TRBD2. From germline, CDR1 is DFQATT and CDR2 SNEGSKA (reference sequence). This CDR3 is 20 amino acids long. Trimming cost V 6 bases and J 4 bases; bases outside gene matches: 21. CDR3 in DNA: TGCAGTGCGGCGACGGACAGAGTCAGGACTAGCGGGAGGGCCGGAGAGACCCAGTACTTC. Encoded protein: CSAATDRVRTSGRAGETQYF.

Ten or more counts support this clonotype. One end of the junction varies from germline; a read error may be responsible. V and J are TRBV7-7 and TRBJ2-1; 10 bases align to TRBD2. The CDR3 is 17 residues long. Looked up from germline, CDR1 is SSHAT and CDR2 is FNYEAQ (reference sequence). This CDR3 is CASSLAPSGSINNEQFF. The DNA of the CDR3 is TGTGCTAGCAGCTTAGCCCCTAGCGGGAGTATCAACAATGAGCAGTTCTTC. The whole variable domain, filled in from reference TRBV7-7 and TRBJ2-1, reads GAGVSQSPRYKVTKRGQDVTLRCDPISSHATLYWYQQALGQGPEFLTYFNYEAQPDKSGLPSDRFSAERPEGSISTLTIQRTEQRDSAMYRCASSLAPSGSINNEQFFGPGTRLTVL.